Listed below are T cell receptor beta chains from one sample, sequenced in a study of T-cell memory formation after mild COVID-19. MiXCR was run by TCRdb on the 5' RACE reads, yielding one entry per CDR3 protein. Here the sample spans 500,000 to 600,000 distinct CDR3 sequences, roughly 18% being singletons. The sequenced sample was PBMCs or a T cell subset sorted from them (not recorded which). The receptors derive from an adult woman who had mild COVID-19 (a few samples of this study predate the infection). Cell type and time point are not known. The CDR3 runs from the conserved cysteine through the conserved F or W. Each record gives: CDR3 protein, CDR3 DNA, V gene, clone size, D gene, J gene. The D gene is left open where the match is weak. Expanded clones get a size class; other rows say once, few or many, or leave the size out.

CDR3: CASSSLAGEGGTDTQYF; DNA: TGTGCCAGCAGCTCCCTAGCGGGAGAAGGTGGTACAGATACGCAGTATTTT; V: TRBV9; size: .; D: TRBD2; J: TRBJ2-3
CDR3: CASSDSTSGGARQFF; DNA: TGTGCCAGCAGTGACTCGACTAGCGGGGGGGCCAGGCAGTTCTTC; V: TRBV6-4; size: few; D: TRBD2; J: TRBJ2-1
CDR3: CASSYLGLSNQPQHF; DNA: TGTGCCAGCAGTTACCTGGGACTTAGCAATCAGCCCCAGCATTTT; V: TRBV6-5; size: .; D: .; J: TRBJ1-5
CDR3: CASSIAGNTGELFF; DNA: TGTGCCAGTAGTATAGCGGGGAACACCGGGGAGCTGTTTTTT; V: TRBV19; size: few; D: .; J: TRBJ2-2
CDR3: CASSQDGTSGAYNEQFF; DNA: TGTGCCAGCAGCCAAGATGGCACTAGCGGAGCCTACAATGAGCAGTTCTTC; V: TRBV4-2; size: few; D: TRBD2; J: TRBJ2-1
CDR3: CASSGFRGAYSNQPQHF; DNA: TGTGCCAGCAGTGGATTTAGGGGGGCTTATAGCAATCAGCCCCAGCATTTT; V: TRBV6-1; size: .; D: .; J: TRBJ1-5
CDR3: CASSQDAFGNEQFF; DNA: TGCGCCAGCAGCCAAGATGCTTTCGGCAATGAGCAGTTCTTC; V: TRBV4-3; size: few; D: .; J: TRBJ2-1
CDR3: CSVEDPRQKRYGYTF; DNA: TGCAGCGTTGAAGATCCCCGACAGAAACGCTATGGCTACACCTTC; V: TRBV29-1; size: few; D: .; J: TRBJ1-2
CDR3: CASSEQDLNEKLFF; DNA: TGTGCCAGCAGTGAACAGGATCTCAATGAAAAACTGTTTTTT; V: TRBV2; size: .; D: .; J: TRBJ1-4
CDR3: CASSLRLGVDQPQHF; DNA: TGTGCCAGCAGTCTAAGGTTGGGGGTAGATCAGCCCCAGCATTTT; V: TRBV7-2; size: few; D: .; J: TRBJ1-5
CDR3: CASSGQRATGELFF; DNA: TGTGCCAGCAGTGGTCAGCGGGCCACCGGGGAGCTGTTTTTT; V: TRBV6-1; size: .; D: .; J: TRBJ2-2
CDR3: CASSARAPGTSGSHEQYF; DNA: TGTGCCAGCAGCGCGAGGGCCCCCGGGACTAGCGGGTCCCACGAGCAGTACTTC; V: TRBV7-9; size: few; D: TRBD2; J: TRBJ2-7
CDR3: CASSLTQGTGNQPQHF; DNA: TGTGCCAGCAGCCTAACCCAGGGTACTGGCAATCAGCCCCAGCATTTT; V: TRBV9; size: .; D: .; J: TRBJ1-5
CDR3: CASNRRGTLGGGELFF; DNA: TGTGCCAGCAACCGAAGAGGGACACTCGGGGGCGGGGAGCTGTTTTTT; V: TRBV12-3/TRBV12-4; size: few; D: .; J: TRBJ2-2
CDR3: CSASQGAGSNQPQHF; DNA: TGCAGTGCTAGTCAGGGCGCGGGTAGCAATCAGCCCCAGCATTTT; V: TRBV20-1; size: .; D: .; J: TRBJ1-5
CDR3: CASSPLLAGGGVDTQYF; DNA: TGTGCCAGCAGCCCACTCCTAGCGGGAGGTGGTGTAGATACGCAGTATTTT; V: TRBV7-2; size: .; D: TRBD2; J: TRBJ2-3
CDR3: CASSLRTPSLPYEQYF; DNA: TGTGCCAGCAGCTTGAGGACTCCAAGTCTCCCCTACGAGCAGTACTTC; V: TRBV5-6; size: .; D: .; J: TRBJ2-7
CDR3: CASSSLNRGRRDYEQYF; DNA: TGTGCCAGCAGCTCACTCAACAGGGGGCGGAGAGACTACGAGCAGTACTTC; V: TRBV7-6; size: .; D: TRBD1; J: TRBJ2-7
CDR3: CASSHPLLAGAHEQYF; DNA: TGTGCCAGCAGCCACCCCCTACTAGCGGGAGCCCACGAGCAGTACTTC; V: TRBV12-3/TRBV12-4; size: few; D: TRBD2; J: TRBJ2-7
CDR3: CASSLLTGVGTEAFF; DNA: TGTGCCAGCAGCCTCCTGACAGGGGTGGGCACTGAAGCTTTCTTT; V: TRBV7-9; size: .; D: TRBD1; J: TRBJ1-1
CDR3: CASSLPGGDETQYF; DNA: TGTGCCAGCAGCTTACCGGGAGGAGATGAGACCCAGTACTTC; V: TRBV11-3; size: many; D: TRBD2; J: TRBJ2-5
CDR3: CAWSVLTGRDQPQHF; DNA: TGTGCCTGGAGTGTATTGACAGGGAGGGACCAGCCCCAGCATTTT; V: TRBV30; size: .; D: TRBD1; J: TRBJ1-5
CDR3: CASSPGGSQGFYGYTF; DNA: TGTGCCAGCAGCCCAGGAGGGTCCCAGGGATTCTATGGCTACACCTTC; V: TRBV9; size: few; D: .; J: TRBJ1-2
CDR3: CASSLDRGFGNTIYF; DNA: TGTGCCAGCAGCTTAGATCGGGGATTTGGAAACACCATATATTTT; V: TRBV7-8; size: .; D: .; J: TRBJ1-3
CDR3: CATSRDPGFTYEQYF; DNA: TGTGCCACCAGCAGAGATCCCGGTTTCACCTACGAGCAGTACTTC; V: TRBV15; size: .; D: .; J: TRBJ2-7
CDR3: CAWSTPGERERVAQFF; DNA: TGTGCCTGGAGTACGCCGGGGGAGCGGGAGAGGGTAGCGCAGTTCTTC; V: TRBV30; size: few; D: TRBD2; J: TRBJ2-1
CDR3: CASQGGSDRDYEQYF; DNA: TGTGCCAGCCAGGGCGGGAGCGATAGGGACTACGAGCAGTACTTC; V: TRBV6-6; size: .; D: TRBD2; J: TRBJ2-7
CDR3: CASSSRETNEKLFF; DNA: TGTGCCAGCAGCTCCAGGGAGACTAATGAAAAACTGTTTTTT; V: TRBV7-8; size: .; D: .; J: TRBJ1-4
CDR3: CASKGVAGFESDTQYF; DNA: TGCGCCAGCAAGGGGGTAGCGGGCTTCGAATCAGATACGCAGTATTTT; V: TRBV5-1; size: few; D: .; J: TRBJ2-3
CDR3: CASSLSQGGYNEQFF; DNA: TGTGCCAGCAGCCTCTCCCAGGGGGGATACAATGAGCAGTTCTTC; V: TRBV7-3; size: .; D: .; J: TRBJ2-1
CDR3: CASSYGEQYPYEQYF; DNA: TGTGCCAGCAGTTACGGGGAACAGTACCCCTACGAGCAGTACTTC; V: TRBV6-5; size: few; D: .; J: TRBJ2-7